This T cell receptor beta chain appears in the sequencing data of a study of CD8 T cells in ankylosing spondylitis. The study's findings and limits: A TCR beta motif made of 7 to 9 highly homologous variants seemed typical of ankylosing spondylitis blood.

This CDR3 region has 13 residues. Trimming removed 2 bases at V and 2 bases at J, with 6 bases between. In this sample, this clonotype turned up many times. Its antigen remains unidentified. Quantitative barcoded 5'-RACE was used to prepare TCR beta libraries. TCRdb reprocessed the 5' RACE reads via MiXCR and lists one record per CDR3 protein. The sample includes around 280,000 distinct CDR3 sequences, about 19% of them seen just once. Sequencing was performed on blood, either unsorted or a sorted T cell fraction (not recorded which). The gene calls are TRBV12-3 or TRBV12-4 and TRBJ2-5, with D hard to call. This receptor was obtained from a male donor with ankylosing spondylitis or in good health (not recorded which). The CDR3 region is CASSLLNQETQYF. The CDR3, as DNA: TGTGCCAGCAGTTTACTCAATCAAGAGACCCAGTACTTC.